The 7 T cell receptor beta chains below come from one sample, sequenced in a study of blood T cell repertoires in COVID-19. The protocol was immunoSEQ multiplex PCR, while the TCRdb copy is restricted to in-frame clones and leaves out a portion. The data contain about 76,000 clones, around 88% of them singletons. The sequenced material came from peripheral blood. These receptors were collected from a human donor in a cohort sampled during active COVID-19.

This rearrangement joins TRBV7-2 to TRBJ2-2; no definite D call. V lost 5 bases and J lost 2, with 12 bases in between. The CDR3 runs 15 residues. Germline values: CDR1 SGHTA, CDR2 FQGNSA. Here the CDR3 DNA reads TGTGCCAGCAGCCCAGAGGTGATTAACACCGGGGAGCTGTTTTTT. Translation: CASSPEVINTGELFF.

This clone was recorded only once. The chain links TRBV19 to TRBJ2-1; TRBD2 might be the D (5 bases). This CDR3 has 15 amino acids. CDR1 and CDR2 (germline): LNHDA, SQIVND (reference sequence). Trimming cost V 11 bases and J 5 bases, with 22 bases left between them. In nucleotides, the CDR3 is TGTGCCTCCGGGGAGCGGCCGGTCAGAGACAATGAGCAGTTCTTC. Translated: CASGERPVRDNEQFF.

CDR3 protein: CASSSGENTEAFF. The CDR3 bases are TGTGCCAGCAGTTCCGGAGAGAACACTGAAGCTTTCTTT. The chain has TRBV12-3 or TRBV12-4 and TRBJ1-1; the D is unclear. This CDR3 has 13 amino acids. V lost 4 bases to trimming and J lost 1 base, with 7 bases between them.

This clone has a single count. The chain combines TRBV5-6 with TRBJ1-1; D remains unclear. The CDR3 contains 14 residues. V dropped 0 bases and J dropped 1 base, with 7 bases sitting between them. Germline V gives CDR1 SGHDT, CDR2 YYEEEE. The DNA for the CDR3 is TGTGCCAGCAGCTTGGGAGGCCCGAACACTGAAGCTTTCTTT. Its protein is CASSLGGPNTEAFF.

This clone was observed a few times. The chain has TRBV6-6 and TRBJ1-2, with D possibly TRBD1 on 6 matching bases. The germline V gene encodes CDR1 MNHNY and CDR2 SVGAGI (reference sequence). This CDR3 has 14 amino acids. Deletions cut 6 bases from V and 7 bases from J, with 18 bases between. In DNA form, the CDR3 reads TGTGCCAGCAGAACTCCCCAGGGGAATGGTGGCTACACCTTC. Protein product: CASRTPQGNGGYTF.

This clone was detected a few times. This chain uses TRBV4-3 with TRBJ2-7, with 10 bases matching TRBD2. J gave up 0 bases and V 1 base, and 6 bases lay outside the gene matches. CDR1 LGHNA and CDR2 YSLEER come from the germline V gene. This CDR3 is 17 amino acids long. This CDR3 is CASSQGSSGGTSYEQYF. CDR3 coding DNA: TGCGCCAGCAGCCAAGGGTCTAGCGGGGGAACCTCCTACGAGCAGTACTTC.

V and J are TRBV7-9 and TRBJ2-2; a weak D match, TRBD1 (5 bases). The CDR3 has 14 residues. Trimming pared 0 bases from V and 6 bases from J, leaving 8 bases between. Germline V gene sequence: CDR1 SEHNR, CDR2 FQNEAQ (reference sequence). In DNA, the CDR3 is TGTGCCAGCAGCTTAGCTTCAGGGCCCGGGGAGCTGTTTTTT. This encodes CASSLASGPGELFF.